This TCR beta chain came from a study of beta chain features in type 1 diabetes. Study-wide context: All samples together contributed 95 million to 110 million sorted cells for examination. Whole-study results and caveats: A greater similarity of naive, central memory and Treg TCRB repertoires was seen among patients than among healthy donors. Insertion counts at VDJ junctions were lower in type 1 diabetes patients, who also showed more deletions there.

Expressed TCRB transcripts were sequenced after all isolated RNA was converted to cDNA. Libraries were prepared by immunoSEQ multiplex PCR; TCRdb keeps only in-frame clonotypes and omits some of them. The sample has around 310,000 clones; 9.5% to 12% are singletons. This clone was seen more than once but under ten times. The antigen is undetermined. This CDR3 has 12 residues. Deletions cut 5 bases from V and 6 bases from J, with 7 bases between. Germline lookup yields CDR1 MDHEN and CDR2 SYDVKM. Sequences were obtained from naive CD4+ T cells from blood. The chain joins TRBV28 to TRBJ1-4, with D unclear. The TCR sequence derives from a woman between 25 and 40 years old in good health. The CDR3 reads CASSPSDEKLFF. The DNA of the CDR3 is TGTGCCAGCAGTCCGAGCGATGAAAAACTGTTTTTT.